This TCR beta chain was captured by sequencing in a study of beta chain features in type 1 diabetes. CDR1 LNHDA and CDR2 SQIVND come from the germline V gene (reference sequence). Trimming shortened V by 5 bases and J by 6 bases, and 13 bases separated the two germline ends. The CDR3 is 14 amino acids. As every portion of the isolated RNA was reverse transcribed, the sequencing read expressed TCRB transcripts. Using immunoSEQ multiplex PCR, the repertoire was profiled, and TCRdb retains in-frame clones only, with some absent. The sample has roughly 230,000 clones; around 10% are singletons. Naive, central memory, regulatory and stem cell-like memory cells within the CD4+ compartment were sorted using CD45RO/CCR7/CD25/CD127/CD95/CD27. This clone was observed a few times.

The source material was naive CD4+ T cells from blood. This clonotype was sampled from a woman under 30 in good health. The gene calls are TRBV19 and TRBJ1-4, with D unclear. DNA of the CDR3: TGTGCCAGTAGTTCGCGACCGCGGGATGAAAAACTGTTTTTT. Amino acid sequence: CASSSRPRDEKLFF.